This record covers a single T cell receptor (beta chain). Data came from immunoSEQ multiplex PCR; TCRdb stores just in-frame clones and leaves some out. This table has roughly 130,000 clones, approximately 81% appearing once. This record comes from a study of blood T cell repertoires in COVID-19. CDR3 length: 15 amino acids. Per germline, CDR1 KGHSH and CDR2 LQKENI. V was pared by 10 bases and J by 4 bases, with 23 bases between. This TCR was sampled from a man aged 40-49 years with acute COVID-19. Sequenced input: PBMCs or T cells enriched from blood (not recorded which). The chain combines TRBV18 with TRBJ2-7; D not resolved. CDR3 nucleotide sequence: TGTGCCACCGCAAGATTTCCGGGTAAGAGGTACGAGCAGTACTTC. The encoded protein is CATARFPGKRYEQYF.